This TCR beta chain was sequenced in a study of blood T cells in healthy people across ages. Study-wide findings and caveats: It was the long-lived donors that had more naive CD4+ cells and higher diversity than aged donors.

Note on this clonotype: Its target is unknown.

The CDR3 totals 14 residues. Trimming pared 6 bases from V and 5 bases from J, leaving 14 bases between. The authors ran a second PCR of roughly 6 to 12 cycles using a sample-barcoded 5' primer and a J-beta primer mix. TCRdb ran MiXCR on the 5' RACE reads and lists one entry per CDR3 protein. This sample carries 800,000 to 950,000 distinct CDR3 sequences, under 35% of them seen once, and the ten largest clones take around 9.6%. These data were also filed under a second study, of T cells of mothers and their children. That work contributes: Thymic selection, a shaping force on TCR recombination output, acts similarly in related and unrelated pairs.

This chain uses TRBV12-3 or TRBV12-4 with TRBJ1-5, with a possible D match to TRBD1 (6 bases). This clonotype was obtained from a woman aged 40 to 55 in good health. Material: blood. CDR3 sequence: CASSIGGGYQPQHF. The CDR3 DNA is TGTGCCAGCAGCATAGGGGGAGGATATCAGCCCCAGCATTTT.